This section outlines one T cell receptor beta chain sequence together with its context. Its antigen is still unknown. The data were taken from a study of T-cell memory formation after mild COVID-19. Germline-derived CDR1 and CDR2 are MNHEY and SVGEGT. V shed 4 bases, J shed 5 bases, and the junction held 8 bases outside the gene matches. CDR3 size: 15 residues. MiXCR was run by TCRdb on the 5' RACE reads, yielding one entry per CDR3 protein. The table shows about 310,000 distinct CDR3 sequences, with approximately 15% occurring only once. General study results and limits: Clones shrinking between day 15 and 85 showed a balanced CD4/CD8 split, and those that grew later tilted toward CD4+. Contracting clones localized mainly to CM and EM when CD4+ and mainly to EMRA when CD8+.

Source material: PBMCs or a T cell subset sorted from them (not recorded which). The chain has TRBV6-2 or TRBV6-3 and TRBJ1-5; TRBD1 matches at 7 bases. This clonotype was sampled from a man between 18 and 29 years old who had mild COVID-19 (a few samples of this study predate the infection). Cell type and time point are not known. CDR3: CASSFLDREYQPQHF. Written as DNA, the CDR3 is TGTGCCAGCAGTTTCCTAGACAGGGAGTATCAGCCCCAGCATTTT.